This T cell receptor (beta chain) appears in the sequencing data of a study of human T cells and chemical hapten exposure. Overall study context: In the roughly 24-week study, patients were dosed weekly with diphenylcyclopropenone on the scalp throughout.

This clonotype has a handful of counts. No antigen is known for it. One entry per CDR3 protein results from TCRdb running MiXCR on the RACE reads. The data hold roughly 130,000 distinct CDR3 sequences, with roughly 10% observed a single time. Documented time point: patch test 3, about 24 weeks after DPC sensitization. Treatment given: therapeutic diphenylcyclopropenone sensitization with weekly scalp DPC. The donor pool consisted of alopecia patients aged 18 to 70 years, considered suitable for DPC. From germline, CDR1 is SGHNT and CDR2 YENEEA. This CDR3 has 13 residues. Trimming removed 5 bases from V and 8 bases from J, with 15 bases in between. Findings and limits, study-wide: Clustering by CDR3 similarity yielded significantly more large clusters from expanded TCRs than controls. The donor cohort had alopecia, so its immune response may not match that of healthy people.

The sample was whole blood, taken in connection with sensitization to the hapten diphenylcyclopropenone (DPC). V and J are TRBV11-3 and TRBJ1-1; D may be TRBD1 (5 bases). The TCR originated in a woman aged 45 to 65 with alopecia areata. Some clones in this sample may be carry-over from other donors' samples. The CDR3: CASSRRRGSEAFF. CDR3 coding DNA: TGTGCCAGCAGCAGGCGAAGGGGTAGCGAAGCTTTCTTT.